A single sample gave rise to the 13 T cell receptor beta chains below, sequenced in a study of blood T cell repertoires in COVID-19. This table comes from immunoSEQ multiplex PCR, and its TCRdb copy is limited to in-frame clones, with some not included. Of about 170,000 clones listed, 80% to 85% are singletons. The sequencing sample was made of peripheral blood. The receptor source for this set is a man aged 18 to 29 with active or convalescent COVID-19.

The chain has TRBV7-2 and TRBJ2-1; 11 bases fit TRBD2. CDR3 length: 17 residues. Trimming removed 5 bases from V and 9 bases from J; junction bases left unmatched: 15. From germline, CDR1 is SGHTA and CDR2 FQGNSA. CDR3: CASSPSSGRARRGEQFF. The CDR3, as DNA: TGTGCCAGCAGCCCCAGTAGCGGGAGGGCCCGGCGAGGTGAGCAGTTCTTC.

The genes are TRBV7-8 and TRBJ2-7; possibly TRBD1 for D (5 bases). The CDR3 loop spans 12 amino acids. Trimming left V 5 bases short and J 4 bases short, with 9 bases between. The germline CDR1 and CDR2 sequences are SGHVS and FQNEAQ. CDR3 coding DNA: TGTGCCAGCAGCCGGACATCTTACGAGCAGTACTTC. It codes for CASSRTSYEQYF.

The V call is TRBV7-9, the J call TRBJ2-7; no firm D call. The CDR3 is 14 amino acids. Germline CDR1 and CDR2: SEHNR and FQNEAQ (reference sequence). Trimming removed 2 bases from V and 8 bases from J, with 16 bases in between. The CDR3 nucleotides read TGTGCCAGCAGCTTACCGGGTCTTAGTACGCAGCAGTACTTC. Its translation is CASSLPGLSTQQYF.

The chain joins TRBV5-4 to TRBJ2-1; 7 bases fit TRBD1. Trimming cost V 3 bases and J 8 bases; bases outside gene matches: 8. This CDR3 region has 14 residues. CDR1 and CDR2 (germline): SGHNT, YYREEE (reference sequence). This CDR3 reads CASSSGQSRDEQFF. The CDR3 DNA reads TGTGCCAGCAGCTCGGGACAGTCTAGGGATGAGCAGTTCTTC.

The chain joins TRBV7-3 to TRBJ1-1, with 8 bases that match TRBD1. The CDR3 has 13 residues. V lost 5 bases, J lost 4 bases, and 3 bases stayed unmatched. CDR1 SGHTA and CDR2 FQGTGA come from the germline V gene. CDR3 in DNA: TGTGCCAGCAGCCAGACAGGGGCCACTGAAGCTTTCTTT. It translates to CASSQTGATEAFF.

This clone occurred once. The chain carries TRBV28 and TRBJ1-4, with D perhaps matching TRBD1 (6 bases). The germline gives CDR1 MDHEN, CDR2 SYDVKM. The CDR3 covers 15 residues. Trimming took 4 bases from V and 6 from J, leaving 15 bases between them. CDR3 in DNA: TGTGCCAGCAGTTCCCACTCCGGGGGGCATGAAAAACTGTTTTTT. It is translated as CASSSHSGGHEKLFF.

V is TRBV20-1 and J is TRBJ2-1, with TRBD2 matching 10 bases. J gave up 0 bases and V 3 bases, and 5 bases lay outside the gene matches. The CDR3 sequence is 16 residues long. Looked up from germline, CDR1 is DFQATT and CDR2 is SNEGSKA (reference sequence). The CDR3 region is CSASNPSGSSYNEQFF. The CDR3 coding sequence is TGCAGTGCTAGTAACCCTAGCGGGAGCTCCTACAATGAGCAGTTCTTC.

This chain connects TRBV5-1 to TRBJ1-4; D possibly corresponds to TRBD1 (5 bases). CDR1 is SGHRS, CDR2 YFSETQ, per germline. Trimming removed 4 bases from V and 6 bases from J, with 16 bases in between. The CDR3 length is 15 residues. The CDR3 reads CASSLGTGLDEKLFF. The CDR3 DNA reads TGCGCCAGCAGCCTCGGTACAGGATTAGATGAAAAACTGTTTTTT.

V usage is TRBV4-1 and J usage is TRBJ2-1, with TRBD2 identical over 9 bases. The CDR3 length is 17 residues. Germline CDR1 reads MGHRA; CDR2 reads YSYEKL. V was clipped by 0 bases and J by 4 bases; unmatched bases: 7. CDR3 in DNA: TGCGCCAGCAGCCAAGATGAGGCGGGGGGGATATACAATGAGCAGTTCTTC. It translates to CASSQDEAGGIYNEQFF.

The chain couples TRBV30 to TRBJ2-3, with 7 positions matching TRBD2. Germline values: CDR1 GTSNPN, CDR2 SVGIG (reference sequence). This CDR3 is 15 amino acids long. J gave up 0 bases and V 5 bases, and 8 bases lay outside the gene matches. CDR3 nucleotides: TGTGCCTGGGGAAGAGCGGGACTTAGCACAGATACGCAGTATTTT. This translates into CAWGRAGLSTDTQYF.

The chain joins TRBV6-5 to TRBJ1-5; 8 bases match TRBD1. The CDR3 is made up of 15 amino acids. Germline V lookup: CDR1 MNHEY, CDR2 SVGAGI. V was pared by 2 bases and J by 5 bases, with 5 bases of the junction left unmatched. As DNA, the CDR3 is TGTGCCAGCAGTTACAGGACAGGGCCCGATCAGCCCCAGCATTTT. Translating gives CASSYRTGPDQPQHF.

The gene calls are TRBV28 and TRBJ2-3; 9 nucleotides align to TRBD2. The ends lost 4 bases at V and 1 base at J; junction bases unmatched: 3. The CDR3 has 15 amino acids. Germline V gene lookup returns CDR1 MDHEN and CDR2 SYDVKM. Here the CDR3 reads CASSSRTSGTDTQYF. The CDR3 nucleotides read TGTGCCAGCAGTTCTCGGACTAGCGGCACAGATACGCAGTATTTT.

There are a few counts of this clone. This chain links TRBV4-2 with TRBJ2-1; D remains unclear. This CDR3 region has 11 residues. V was pared by 3 bases and J by 7 bases, with 4 bases between. The germline V gene encodes CDR1 LGHNA and CDR2 YNFKEQ. The CDR3 is CASSHMNEQFF. CDR3 nucleotide sequence: TGTGCCAGCAGCCACATGAATGAGCAGTTCTTC.